Listed below are T cell receptor beta chains from one sample, sequenced in a study of response to subunit inactivated influenza vaccine. TCRdb re-called the RT-PCR reads through MiXCR, storing one row per CDR3 protein. This sample has fewer than 700,000 distinct CDR3 sequences, with over 10% found just once. Sequences were derived from PBMCs from blood, sampled roughly 45 days after vaccination. The receptor source for this set is a man aged 45-65 years who received an inactivated influenza vaccine. Both conserved end residues are part of each CDR3. Fields, in order: J gene, clone size, D gene, V gene, CDR3 protein, CDR3 DNA. The D gene is left open where the match is weak. Expanded clones get a size class; other rows say once, few or many, or leave the size out.

>TRBJ2-3|many|TRBD2|TRBV20-1
CSATGGTSGAGDTQYF
TGCAGTGCTACAGGGGGGACTAGCGGGGCGGGAGATACGCAGTATTTT
>TRBJ2-5|.|TRBD1|TRBV19
CASSAAGTARETQYF
TGTGCCAGTAGTGCGGCCGGGACAGCGCGGGAGACCCAGTACTTC
>TRBJ2-1|many|.|TRBV20-1
CSARSPGYNEQFF
TGCAGTGCTAGAAGTCCGGGATACAATGAGCAGTTCTTC
>TRBJ2-7|few|TRBD1|TRBV10-2
CASSGQGISYEQYF
TGCGCCAGCAGCGGACAGGGAATCTCCTACGAGCAGTACTTC
>TRBJ1-6|many|.|TRBV4-2
CASSQRTLGTSPLHF
TGTGCCAGCAGCCAAAGGACACTAGGAACCTCACCCCTCCACTTT
>TRBJ2-1|.|TRBD2|TRBV18
CASSRSGRQDEQFF
TGTGCCAGCTCCCGTAGCGGGAGACAAGATGAGCAGTTCTTC
>TRBJ2-4|.|.|TRBV18
CASSKYPEGDKNIQYF
TGTGCCAGCTCAAAATACCCGGAGGGAGACAAAAACATTCAGTACTTC
>TRBJ2-3|few|.|TRBV5-1
CASSLAWGVPRADTQYF
TGCGCCAGCAGCTTGGCCTGGGGCGTCCCGCGAGCAGATACGCAGTATTTT
>TRBJ2-3|many|.|TRBV29-1
CSVEVRVADTQYF
TGCAGCGTTGAAGTAAGGGTGGCAGATACGCAGTATTTT
>TRBJ1-4|few|TRBD1|TRBV12-3/TRBV12-4
CASSGDREEKLFF
TGTGCCAGCAGTGGGGACAGGGAGGAAAAACTGTTTTTT
>TRBJ2-1|few|.|TRBV4-1
CASSQARTSSYNEQFF
TGCGCCAGCAGCCAAGCACGGACCAGCTCCTACAATGAGCAGTTCTTC
>TRBJ2-1|few|.|TRBV29-1
CSVEGSYNEQFF
TGCAGCGTTGAAGGGTCATACAATGAGCAGTTCTTC
>TRBJ2-2|few|TRBD2|TRBV20-1
CSAREPSGGSNTGELFF
TGCAGTGCTAGAGAGCCAAGCGGGGGGTCGAACACCGGGGAGCTGTTTTTT
>TRBJ1-4|few|.|TRBV20-1
CSASYSGKLFF
TGCAGTGCTAGTTACAGTGGAAAACTGTTTTTT
>TRBJ1-1|.|.|TRBV5-6
CASNRAGRNTEAFF
TGTGCCAGCAACAGGGCTGGGAGGAACACTGAAGCTTTCTTT
>TRBJ2-1|few|TRBD2|TRBV29-1
CSVAPLAGESYNEQFF
TGCAGCGTGGCCCCTCTAGCGGGGGAGAGTTACAATGAGCAGTTCTTC
>TRBJ1-3|.|.|TRBV12-3/TRBV12-4
CASRQSSGNTIYF
TGTGCCAGCAGACAGAGCTCTGGAAACACCATATATTTT
>TRBJ1-2|.|.|TRBV7-9
CASSPGVPGVLYGYTF
TGTGCCAGCAGCCCTGGAGTCCCTGGGGTCCTCTATGGCTACACCTTC
>TRBJ2-7|many|.|TRBV20-1
CSASLRWQYF
TGCAGTGCTAGTCTTCGTTGGCAGTACTTC
>TRBJ2-3|.|TRBD1|TRBV11-2
CASSPPPTGGFYSTDTQYF
TGTGCCAGCAGCCCCCCTCCGACAGGGGGCTTTTATAGCACAGATACGCAGTATTTT
>TRBJ2-5|many|.|TRBV20-1
CSARGWGMGETQYF
TGCAGTGCTAGGGGGTGGGGGATGGGGGAGACCCAGTACTTC
>TRBJ2-7|few|.|TRBV20-1
CSARVYRSYEQYF
TGCAGTGCTAGAGTGTACCGTTCCTACGAGCAGTACTTC
>TRBJ2-7|.|TRBD2|TRBV20-1
CSARDFGLVYEQYF
TGCAGTGCTAGAGATTTCGGACTAGTCTACGAGCAGTACTTC
>TRBJ2-5|few|.|TRBV20-1
CSAIPVWGETQYF
TGCAGTGCAATCCCCGTATGGGGCGAGACCCAGTACTTC